These 18 T cell receptor beta chains share one sample of origin, sequenced in a study of shared clonotypes between healthy human individuals. Sequencing was performed with immunoSEQ multiplex PCR; in TCRdb, only in-frame clones are kept and a portion is missing. The sample contains about 1.1 million clones, roughly 80% of which appear only once. The specimen sequenced was memory CD4+ T cells from PBMCs. The subset denotes: CD45RA-negative fraction. The receptors stem from a man aged 18 to 29 in good health. Some clones in this sample may be carry-over from other donors' samples.

The chain joins TRBV23-1 to TRBJ1-4, with 7 bases aligning to TRBD1. TRBV23-1 has ORF status, its function being uncertain. There are 15 residues in the CDR3. V was pared by 2 bases and J by 4 bases, with 4 bases of the junction left unmatched. The CDR3 nucleotides are TGCGCCAGCAGTCAACGAGGGGGCTATAATGAAAAACTGTTTTTT. Amino acids: CASSQRGGYNEKLFF.

This clone was recorded at least ten times. The J gene is TRBJ1-2, the V gene TRBV9; 7 nucleotides align to TRBD1. This CDR3 is 14 amino acids long. The V and J ends lost 3 bases and 2 bases, in that order; junction bases with no gene match: 4. Germline V gene sequence: CDR1 SGDLS, CDR2 YYNGEE. Here the CDR3 DNA reads TGTGCCAGCAGCGCAGAGACAGGGAACTATGGCTACACCTTC. It is translated as CASSAETGNYGYTF. The variable domain in full, completed from reference TRBV9 and TRBJ1-2, reads DSGVTQTPKHLITATGQRVTLRCSPRSGDLSVYWYQQSLDQGLQFLIQYYNGEERAKGNILERFSAQQFPDLHSELNLSSLELGDSALYFCASSAETGNYGYTFGSGTRLTVV.

This rearrangement joins TRBV28 to TRBJ1-2, with no clear D. The CDR3 consists of 16 residues. Trimming pared 8 bases from V and 4 bases from J, leaving 23 bases between. Germline CDR1 reads MDHEN; CDR2 reads SYDVKM. Here the CDR3 reads CASSLGKTAKRYGYTF. The CDR3 DNA is TGTGCCAGCTCCCTGGGAAAGACCGCGAAACGCTATGGCTACACCTTC.

This clone was found a few times. The chain couples TRBV5-5 to TRBJ2-7, with D possibly TRBD1 on 5 matching bases. The CDR3 runs to 14 residues. The V and J ends lost 3 bases and 1 base respectively, with 11 bases between them. Germline-derived CDR1 and CDR2 are SGHKS and YYEKEE (reference sequence). The CDR3 DNA follows: TGTGCCAGCAGCTCGCTTGGGGCGTCCTACGAGCAGTACTTC. Its protein is CASSSLGASYEQYF.

This clone was counted only a few times. Other DNA sequences in the same sample also yield this CDR3. The chain couples TRBV27 to TRBJ2-7; no reliable D call. The CDR3 extends over 12 amino acids. Trimming left V 6 bases short and J 5 bases short, with 11 bases between. Looked up from germline, CDR1 is MNHEY and CDR2 is SMNVEV (reference sequence). Here the CDR3 DNA reads TGTGCCAGCAGAGGACGTCGCGACGAGCAGTACTTC. Its translation: CASRGRRDEQYF.

The gene calls are TRBV28 and TRBJ2-3, with 7 positions matching TRBD2. The germline gives CDR1 MDHEN, CDR2 SYDVKM. The CDR3 covers 17 residues. Trimming removed 5 bases from V and 6 bases from J; junction bases left unmatched: 17. CDR3 coding DNA: TGTGCCAGCAGTCCAGCCCGTGGGGCGGGAGTTGGCGATACGCAGTATTTT. Its protein product is CASSPARGAGVGDTQYF.

This chain connects TRBV4-1 to TRBJ1-2; 7 bases map to TRBD1. With V trimmed by 4 bases and J by 0 bases, 8 bases remained unmatched. The V gene's germline CDR1 is MGHRA and CDR2 YSYEKL. The CDR3 is 16 residues long. Here the CDR3 reads CASSLRQGPANYGYTF. CDR3 DNA sequence: TGCGCCAGCAGCCTCCGACAGGGCCCGGCTAACTATGGCTACACCTTC.

V gene TRBV7-2 combines with J gene TRBJ2-7; D unresolved. Germline-derived CDR1 and CDR2 are SGHTA and FQGNSA. V was pared by 4 bases and J by 5 bases, with 18 bases between. There are 15 residues in the CDR3. CDR3 DNA sequence: TGTGCCAGCAGCTCATCCGCGACATCCCCCAACGAGCAGTACTTC. Its translation is CASSSSATSPNEQYF.

This chain links TRBV28 with TRBJ1-2, with D uncertain. The CDR3 extends over 10 amino acids. The germline V gene has CDR1 MDHEN and CDR2 SYDVKM. Trimming took off 6 bases at V and 5 bases at J, with 4 bases between the two ends. The CDR3 here is CASSKYGYTF. The CDR3 DNA reads as TGTGCCAGCAGCAAGTATGGCTACACCTTC.

The sample holds one count of this clone. The genes are TRBV9 and TRBJ1-2; D is possibly TRBD1 (5 bases). The CDR3 runs to 13 residues. Germline CDR1 SGDLS, CDR2 YYNGEE. V was cut by 2 bases and J by 5 bases, with 10 bases left in between. For the CDR3, the DNA is TGTGCCAGCAGCGTCGACGGGGGGTATGGCTACACCTTC. This encodes CASSVDGGYGYTF.

The V gene is TRBV28, the J gene TRBJ2-5; D is uncertain. Germline V gene lookup returns CDR1 MDHEN and CDR2 SYDVKM. The CDR3 spans 14 residues. V was clipped by 2 bases and J by 5 bases, with 12 bases between them. For the CDR3, the DNA is TGTGCCAGCAGTTTAGCGGAGTCACGGGAGACCCAGTACTTC. Protein product: CASSLAESRETQYF.

The rearrangement joins TRBV10-1 to TRBJ1-2; D might be TRBD1 (5 bases). The ends were cut back, 7 bases at V and 5 bases at J, with 20 bases in the middle. The CDR3 runs 15 residues. CDR1 and CDR2 (germline): WNHNN, SYGVQD (reference sequence). The CDR3 sequence: CASIRQLGTLYGYTF. The DNA for the CDR3 is TGCGCCAGCATACGACAGCTGGGGACGCTTTATGGCTACACCTTC.

J is TRBJ1-3 and V is TRBV5-6; the D is unclear. Trimming cost V 0 bases and J 0 bases, with 13 bases left between them. The V gene's germline CDR1 is SGHDT and CDR2 YYEEEE. The CDR3 consists of 17 residues. The CDR3 sequence is CASSLAGGISSGNTIYF. For the CDR3, the DNA is TGTGCCAGCAGCTTGGCGGGTGGGATCAGCTCTGGAAACACCATATATTTT.

This chain connects TRBV14 to TRBJ2-7, with D tentatively TRBD1 or TRBD2 (6 bases each). The CDR3 extends over 17 amino acids. The germline V and J ends were trimmed by 0 bases and 1 base, with 16 bases remaining between them. Germline CDR1 reads SGHDN; CDR2 reads FVKESK. CDR3 DNA: TGTGCCAGCAGCCAAGATCAGGGGACTCACATTTCCTACGAGCAGTACTTC. Translated: CASSQDQGTHISYEQYF.

The chain combines TRBV2 with TRBJ2-3; the match to TRBD2 covers 7 bases. Germline CDR1 is SNHLY and CDR2 is FYNNEI. The CDR3 totals 12 residues. J gave up 5 bases and V 7 bases, and 3 bases lay outside the gene matches. The CDR3 DNA follows: TGTGCCAGCAACTCGGGGGGAGATACGCAGTATTTT. As protein: CASNSGGDTQYF. The full variable domain, in which reference TRBV2 and TRBJ2-3 provide the parts outside the CDR3, is EPEVTQTPSHQVTQMGQEVILRCVPISNHLYFYWYRQILGQKVEFLVSFYNNEISEKSEIFDDQFSVERPDGSNFTLKIRSTKLEDSAMYFCASNSGGDTQYFGPGTRLTVL.

This clone is a singleton in its sample. The genes are TRBV28 and TRBJ2-1; 13 bases match TRBD2. Losses at the gene ends were 3 bases for V and 0 bases for J; bases not matched to a gene: 8. Germline V lookup: CDR1 MDHEN, CDR2 SYDVKM. The CDR3 runs 19 residues. The CDR3 sequence: CASSFWGLAGLSSYNEQFF. DNA of the CDR3: TGTGCCAGCAGTTTTTGGGGACTAGCGGGATTAAGCTCCTACAATGAGCAGTTCTTC.

The chain recombines TRBV2 with TRBJ2-1; either TRBD1 or TRBD2 may fit D (5 bases each). Germline CDR1 SNHLY, CDR2 FYNNEI. The CDR3 has 13 residues. Trimming left V 4 bases short and J 8 bases short, with 12 bases between. This CDR3 reads CASSGQGGYEQFF. The CDR3 DNA reads TGTGCCAGCAGTGGGCAGGGCGGGTATGAGCAGTTCTTC.

The rearrangement joins TRBV7-3 to TRBJ2-1; 9 bases agree with TRBD2. CDR1 SGHTA and CDR2 FQGTGA come from the germline V gene. The junction had 3 bases not matched to a gene; V was cut back by 0 bases and J by 6 bases. This CDR3 has 15 amino acids. The CDR3, as DNA: TGTGCCAGCAGCTTAACGCGGGAGGGTGGCAATGAGCAGTTCTTC. Translation gives CASSLTREGGNEQFF.